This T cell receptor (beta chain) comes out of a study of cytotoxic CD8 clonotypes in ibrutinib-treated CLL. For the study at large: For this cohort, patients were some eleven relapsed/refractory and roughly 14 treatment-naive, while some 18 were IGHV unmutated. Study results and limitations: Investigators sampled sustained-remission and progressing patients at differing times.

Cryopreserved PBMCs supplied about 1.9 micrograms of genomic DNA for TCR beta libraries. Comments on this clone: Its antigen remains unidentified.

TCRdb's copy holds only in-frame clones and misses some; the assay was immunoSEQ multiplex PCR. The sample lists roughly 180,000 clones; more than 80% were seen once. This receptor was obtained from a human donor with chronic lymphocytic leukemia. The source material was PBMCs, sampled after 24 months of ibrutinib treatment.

The CDR3: CASSNRGGQTSTDTQYF. The CDR3 DNA reads TGTGCCAGCAGCAACCGCGGGGGGCAAACTAGCACAGATACGCAGTATTTT. V is TRBV5-4 and J is TRBJ2-3; TRBD2 matches 8 bases. Germline CDR1 SGHNT, CDR2 YYREEE (reference sequence). This CDR3 has 17 residues. After removal of 4 bases from V and 0 bases from J, the junction contained 10 bases not matched to a gene.